This is a list of T cell receptor beta chains from one sample in a study of CD4 T cells in relation to SARS-CoV-2 and coronaviruses. Measured with immunoSEQ multiplex PCR; TCRdb has only the in-frame clones, and not every one. Of about 17,000 clones listed, over 65% are singletons. Their cognate antigens are unknown. Specimen: CD4+ T cells from PBMCs, cultured in vitro. The receptors stem from a human donor in good health. Both conserved end residues are part of each CDR3. A D gene is named only where the DNA matches it firmly. Some rows mark clone size as missing; the rest say once, few, many or name a class of expanded clone.

V,J,size,D,DNA,CDR3
TRBV29-1,TRBJ2-1,-,-,TGCAGCGTTGAAGAGGGTGCCAGCTCCTACAATGAGCAGTTCTTC,CSVEEGASSYNEQFF
TRBV2,TRBJ1-2,-,-,TGTGCCAGCAGCGAACCGGTAAAGCCGGATGGCTACACCTTC,CASSEPVKPDGYTF
TRBV19,TRBJ2-1,-,TRBD1,TGTGCCAGTAGCGGGGACAGGGGTATCGGTGAGCAGTTCTTC,CASSGDRGIGEQFF
TRBV19,TRBJ2-5,-,-,TGTGCCAGTAGTACGGGACGTGGGCGGGGAGAGACCCAGTACTTC,CASSTGRGRGETQYF
TRBV5-1,TRBJ2-2,-,TRBD2,TGCGCCAGCAGCCAGATGGGACTAGCTGCCGGGGAGCTGTTTTTT,CASSQMGLAAGELFF
TRBV7-9,TRBJ2-6,-,-,TGTGCCAGCAGCTGGCACAGGGACTCTGGGGCCAACGTCCTGACTTTC,CASSWHRDSGANVLTF
TRBV19,TRBJ2-5,once,-,TGTGCCAGTAGTATAACATGGGAGCCGGAGACCCAGTACTTC,CASSITWEPETQYF
TRBV2,TRBJ1-1,few,TRBD1,TGTGCCAGCAGTACTCACAGGGGGCGGAAGAACACTGAAGCTTTCTTT,CASSTHRGRKNTEAFF
TRBV5-1,TRBJ2-7,-,TRBD1,TGCGCCAGCAGCCCGGGGCCCCGGCAGGGGGCGCGTTTGGAGCAGTACTTC,CASSPGPRQGARLEQYF
TRBV14,TRBJ2-5,-,-,TGTGCCAGCGGGCCGGGACACTTACAAGAGACCCAGTACTTC,CASGPGHLQETQYF
TRBV3-1/TRBV3-2,TRBJ2-7,-,-,TGTGCCAGCAGCCAATCCCTAGACCAGGTGGGCTACGAGCAGTACTTC,CASSQSLDQVGYEQYF
TRBV5-1,TRBJ1-2,-,TRBD1,TGCGCCAGCAGCTTTGCAGGGGGCAAGCCTGGCTACACCTTC,CASSFAGGKPGYTF
TRBV9,TRBJ2-7,-,-,TGTGCCAGCAGCGTAGATGGGTACGAGCAGTACTTC,CASSVDGYEQYF
TRBV9,TRBJ2-2,-,-,TGTGCCAGCAGCGTATTTCAGGGTGGGACCGGGGAGCTGTTTTTT,CASSVFQGGTGELFF
TRBV9,TRBJ2-7,-,-,TGTGCCAGCAGCGTAGATAGGTTAGGGTTCAACGAGCAGTACTTC,CASSVDRLGFNEQYF
TRBV5-4,TRBJ1-4,-,-,TGTGCCAGCAGCCCCGACATTGGGGTTGGTGAAAAACTGTTTTTT,CASSPDIGVGEKLFF
TRBV6-6,TRBJ2-7,once,-,TGTGCCAGCAGTCCCCCTAGCAGGGGCAACGAGCAGTACTTC,CASSPPSRGNEQYF
TRBV3-1/TRBV3-2,TRBJ2-7,-,-,TGTGCCAGCAGCACACCGGGTGGTGAGCAGTACTTC,CASSTPGGEQYF
TRBV27,TRBJ2-2,few,-,TGTGCCAGCAGTTCCCTGAACGGGGAGCTGTTTTTT,CASSSLNGELFF
TRBV5-6,TRBJ1-1,-,-,TGTGCCAGCAGCAGCTTGGAGGGGGGGCGTACTGAAGCTTTCTTT,CASSSLEGGRTEAFF
TRBV27,TRBJ2-7,-,TRBD2,TGTGCCAGCAGAGCTAGCGGGACCTACGAGCAGTACTTC,CASRASGTYEQYF
TRBV10-3,TRBJ1-1,-,TRBD1,TGTGCCATCAATCCACAGGGGCTGAACACTGAAGCTTTCTTT,CAINPQGLNTEAFF
TRBV5-4,TRBJ2-4,-,TRBD2,TGTGCCAGCAGCTCTAGCGGGGTGGTAAACATTCAGTACTTC,CASSSSGVVNIQYF
TRBV6-5,TRBJ2-7,-,-,TGTGCCAGCAGGACCGGCTACGAGCAGTACTTC,CASRTGYEQYF
TRBV5-4,TRBJ2-1,-,TRBD2,TGTGCCAGCAGCTTGGGTGCGGGAGGAAACAATGAGCAGTTCTTC,CASSLGAGGNNEQFF
TRBV28,TRBJ1-2,-,TRBD1,TGTGCCAGCGGGATGATCGTTAGAGGGGGCAATGGCTACACCTTC,CASGMIVRGGNGYTF
TRBV30,TRBJ1-6,-,TRBD1,TGTGCCTGGAGTGCCGGGACAGGGCCCCATAATTCACCCCTCCACTTT,CAWSAGTGPHNSPLHF
TRBV7-9,TRBJ1-4,-,-,TGTGCCAGCAGCTTAGGGGCAGCAACTAATGAAAAACTGTTTTTT,CASSLGAATNEKLFF
TRBV6-6,TRBJ1-1,-,-,TGTGCCAGCACTAGGGGCGGGGACACTGAAGCTTTCTTT,CASTRGGDTEAFF
TRBV18,TRBJ2-5,-,-,TGTGCCAGCTCACCGGGACAGACCCAGTACTTC,CASSPGQTQYF
TRBV18,TRBJ1-5,-,-,TGTGCCAGCTCACCATTCGGAGGGGTCGGACAGCCCCAGCATTTT,CASSPFGGVGQPQHF
TRBV4-2,TRBJ2-1,-,TRBD2,TGTGCCAGCAGCCCCATAGCGGGAGGGGGCAATGAGCAGTTCTTC,CASSPIAGGGNEQFF
TRBV7-8,TRBJ1-3,-,-,TGTGCCAGCAGCTTAGCTCACGTAGGACGGAATGGAAACACCATATATTTT,CASSLAHVGRNGNTIYF
TRBV11-3,TRBJ2-1,-,TRBD2,TGTGCCAGCAGCTTAGACCCCGGGACTAGCGGCTACAATGAGCAGTTCTTC,CASSLDPGTSGYNEQFF
TRBV12-3/TRBV12-4,TRBJ2-2,-,-,TGTGCCAGCAGTTTAGGGAACACCGGGGAGCTGTTTTTT,CASSLGNTGELFF